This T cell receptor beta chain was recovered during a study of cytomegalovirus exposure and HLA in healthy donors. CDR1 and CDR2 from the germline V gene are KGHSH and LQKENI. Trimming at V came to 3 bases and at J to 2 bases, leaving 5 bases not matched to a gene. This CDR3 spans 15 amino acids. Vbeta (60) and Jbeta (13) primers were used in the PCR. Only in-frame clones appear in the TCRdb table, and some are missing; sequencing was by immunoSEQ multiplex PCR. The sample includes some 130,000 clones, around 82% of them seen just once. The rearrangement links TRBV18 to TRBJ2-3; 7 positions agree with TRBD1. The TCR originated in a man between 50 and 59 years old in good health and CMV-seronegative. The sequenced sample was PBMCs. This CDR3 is CASSPQGVVTDTQYF. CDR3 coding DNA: TGTGCCAGCTCACCCCAGGGGGTAGTCACAGATACGCAGTATTTT.